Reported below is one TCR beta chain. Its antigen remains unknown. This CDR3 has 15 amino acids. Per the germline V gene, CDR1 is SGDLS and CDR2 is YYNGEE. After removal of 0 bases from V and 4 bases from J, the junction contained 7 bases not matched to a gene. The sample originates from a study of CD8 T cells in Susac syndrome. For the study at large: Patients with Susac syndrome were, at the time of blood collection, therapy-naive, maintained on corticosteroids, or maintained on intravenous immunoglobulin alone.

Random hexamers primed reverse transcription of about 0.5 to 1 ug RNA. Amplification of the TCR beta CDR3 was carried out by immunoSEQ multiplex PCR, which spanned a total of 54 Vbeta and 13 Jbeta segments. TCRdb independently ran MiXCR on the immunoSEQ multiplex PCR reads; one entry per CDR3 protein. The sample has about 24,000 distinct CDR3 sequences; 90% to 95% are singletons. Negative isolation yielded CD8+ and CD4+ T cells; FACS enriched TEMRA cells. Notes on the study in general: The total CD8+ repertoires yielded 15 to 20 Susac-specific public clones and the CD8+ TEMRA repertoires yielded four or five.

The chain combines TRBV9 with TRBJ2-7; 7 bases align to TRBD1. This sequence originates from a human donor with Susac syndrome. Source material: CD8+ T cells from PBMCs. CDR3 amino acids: CASSVERGPRYEQYF. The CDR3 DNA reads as TGTGCCAGCAGCGTAGAGAGGGGGCCGCGGTACGAGCAGTACTTC.